The 20 T cell receptor beta chains in this list originate from one sample, sequenced in a study of T cells expressing NK-cell markers (dated by TCRdb to the early 2020s). Library preparation was by 5' RACE. TCRdb shows the sequencer as Illumina HiSeq 2000. TCRdb reprocessed the public reads and reports one entry per CDR3 protein sequence, without DNA. The sample's table covers over 200,000 distinct CDR3 sequences. The ten biggest clones cover around 0.37% of the sample. What was sequenced was blood T cells: a sorted CD56 or NKG2C T cell subset, CD4+ or CD8+ T cells, or bulk PBMC T cells (not recorded which). These receptor sequences come from a man between 18 and 29 years old in good health. Donor details come from another sample of the same person, matched by shared clones.

The chain joins TRBV5-1 to TRBJ2-3; lacking DNA, the TRBD1 call made by TCRdb goes unchecked. Germline CDR1 is SGHRS and CDR2 is YFSETQ. The CDR3 runs 15 residues. CDR3 region: CASSLFPGTTDTQYF. Full variable domain (outside the CDR3, taken from reference TRBV5-1 and TRBJ2-3): KAGVTQTPRYLIKTRGQQVTLSCSPISGHRSVSWYQQTPGQGLQFLFEYFSETQRNKGNFPGRFSGRQFSNSRSEMNVSTLELGDSALYLCASSLFPGTTDTQYFGPGTRLTVL.

This chain uses TRBV6-1 with TRBJ2-6; with no DNA, the TCRdb D assignment of TRBD2 cannot be verified. Looked up from germline, CDR1 is MNHNS and CDR2 is SASEGT. The length of the CDR3 is 17 residues. The CDR3 region is CASRTSAQNSGANVLTF.

The chain combines TRBV7-9 with TRBJ1-6; TCRdb's assignment of TRBD1 cannot be checked, as there is no DNA. This CDR3 spans 13 amino acids. Germline values: CDR1 SEHNR, CDR2 FQNEAQ (reference sequence). CDR3 in amino acids: CATTGTGNSPLHF.

This chain links TRBV10-3 with TRBJ2-2. The CDR3 has 13 amino acids. Germline CDR1 reads ENHRY; CDR2 reads SYGVKD. CDR3 amino acids: CAIRSDLRGELFF.

The V gene is TRBV28, the J gene TRBJ1-2; TCRdb selects TRBD1, and the lack of DNA leaves this call unchecked. Germline values: CDR1 MDHEN, CDR2 SYDVKM. The CDR3 is made up of 12 amino acids. The CDR3 is CASRSGGDGYTF.

The rearrangement links TRBV20-1 to TRBJ2-1; TCRdb lists TRBD2, though no DNA is available to test this call. The CDR3 consists of 16 residues. Germline V gives CDR1 DFQATT, CDR2 SNEGSKA (reference sequence). CDR3: CSAREGGREIYNEQFF.

This chain uses TRBV12-3 or TRBV12-4 with TRBJ2-3; there is no DNA to check the TCRdb D call of TRBD1. The CDR3 extends over 19 amino acids. The chain's CDR3 is CASSFGGTGGTFGTDTQYF.

This chain uses TRBV30 with TRBJ2-3; as DNA is missing, the TRBD1 call by TCRdb cannot be tested. The CDR3 has 16 amino acids. Germline V CDR1 and CDR2: GTSNPN, SVGIG (reference sequence). CDR3 protein: CAWSVLGTNGPDTQYF.

The chain has TRBV29-1 and TRBJ2-3; there is no DNA to check the TCRdb D call of TRBD1. CDR1 is SQVTM, CDR2 ANQGSEA, per germline. The CDR3 length is 14 residues. The CDR3 loop is CSVRSGPGVDTQYF.

The V and J genes are TRBV6-5 and TRBJ2-7. Germline values: CDR1 MNHEY, CDR2 SVGAGI. This CDR3 comprises 15 residues. The CDR3 loop reads CASSYTATSSYEQYF.

The rearrangement uses TRBV19 and TRBJ2-3; TCRdb designates TRBD1, a call that cannot be tested without DNA. This CDR3 comprises 14 residues. CDR1 is LNHDA and CDR2 is SQIVND in the germline V gene (reference sequence). CDR3 region: CASSMDPTVNTQYF.

The rearrangement joins TRBV7-7 to TRBJ2-1; the D call from TCRdb, TRBD2, cannot be confirmed without DNA. Germline loops: CDR1 SSHAT, CDR2 FNYEAQ (reference sequence). There are 15 residues in the CDR3. The CDR3 here is CASSLVGTSKDEQFF.

This chain links TRBV12-3 or TRBV12-4 with TRBJ1-1. The CDR3 spans 13 residues. This CDR3 reads CASLLTRDSSAFF.

The chain is built from TRBV5-1 and TRBJ2-5; the TCRdb D gene call, TRBD1, has no DNA to confirm it. Germline assignment: CDR1 SGHRS and CDR2 YFSETQ. The CDR3 totals 15 residues. CDR3 amino acids: CASSLTGSFGETQYF.

This chain uses TRBV4-1 with TRBJ2-1; the TCRdb D gene call, TRBD2, has no DNA to confirm it. Germline V gene sequence: CDR1 MGHRA, CDR2 YSYEKL. CDR3 length: 13 residues. CDR3 region: CASSQEVAIEQFF.

The CDR3 loop is CASLNSGANVLTF. V gene TRBV12-5 combines with J gene TRBJ2-6. The length of the CDR3 is 13 residues. Per the germline V gene, CDR1 is LGHNT and CDR2 is FRNRAP.

The chain's CDR3 is CASSLSGGHGELFF. The rearrangement joins TRBV7-3 to TRBJ2-2; checking the TCRdb D call of TRBD1 is not possible without DNA. CDR3 length: 14 residues. The germline CDR1 and CDR2 sequences are SGHTA and FQGTGA.

This sequence joins TRBV4-1 and TRBJ2-6; with no DNA, the TCRdb D assignment of TRBD1 cannot be verified. CDR1 MGHRA and CDR2 YSYEKL come from the germline V gene. The CDR3 spans 22 residues. This CDR3 reads CASSQDLWGARILGAGANVLTF.

The chain carries TRBV25-1 and TRBJ2-3; TCRdb proposes TRBD1, but this gene call is untestable without DNA. The germline CDR1 and CDR2 sequences are MGHDK and SYGVNS. The CDR3 consists of 14 residues. The CDR3 is CASSVMGLADTQYF.

This chain connects TRBV24-1 to TRBJ2-2. The length of the CDR3 is 15 residues. The germline gives CDR1 KGHDR, CDR2 SFDVKD. The CDR3: CATSDPRGYTGELFF.